This is a list of T cell receptor beta chains from one sample in a study of cytotoxic CD8 clonotypes in ibrutinib-treated CLL. Some clones are missing from TCRdb's copy, which holds only in-frame ones; the method was immunoSEQ multiplex PCR. The data hold 120,000 to 150,000 clones, with 77% observed a single time. Sequences were derived from PBMCs, sampled after 12 months of ibrutinib treatment. The receptors shown here come from a human donor with chronic lymphocytic leukemia. CDR3s include the opening cysteine and the closing phenylalanine or tryptophan. A D gene is named only where the DNA matches it firmly. Not all rows give a size; the values are once, few, many and, for expanded clones, a class.

NA,TRBJ1-5,large,TRBV7-2,TGTGCCAGCAGCGACACAGGGTATTTCAATCAGCCCCAGCATTTT,CASSDTGYFNQPQHF
NA,TRBJ2-7,few,TRBV7-2,TGTGCCAGCAGCTTAGTTTTCGGCTACGAGCAGTACTTC,CASSLVFGYEQYF
NA,TRBJ2-1,once,TRBV4-1,TGCGCCAGCAGCCAAGGGCGGAGTGGGGGAATCAATGAGCAGTTCTTC,CASSQGRSGGINEQFF
NA,TRBJ1-1,NA,TRBV5-1,TGCGCCAGCAGCCCCCTCAAGGCAGGATCTAACACTGAAGCTTTCTTT,CASSPLKAGSNTEAFF
TRBD1,TRBJ2-1,NA,TRBV6-5,TGTGCCAGCAGTTTCGACAGGGGGCTAGGCAATGAGCAGTTCTTC,CASSFDRGLGNEQFF
NA,TRBJ1-4,NA,TRBV30,TGTGCCTGGAATGGGATCCTTAATGAAAAACTGTTTTTT,CAWNGILNEKLFF
NA,TRBJ2-2,NA,TRBV9,TGTGCCAGCAGCGGGAACAGGGGGGGCACCGGGGAGCTGTTTTTT,CASSGNRGGTGELFF
NA,TRBJ2-5,NA,TRBV27,TGTGCCAGCAGCTCTAGACCGGCTGGAGGGGAGACCCAGTACTTC,CASSSRPAGGETQYF
TRBD2,TRBJ2-1,NA,TRBV28,TGTGCCAGCAGTTCTGGTGGCAGCGGGGGTAACAATGAGCAGTTCTTC,CASSSGGSGGNNEQFF
TRBD2,TRBJ2-7,NA,TRBV28,TGTGCCAGCGGGTCCGGGGGGGCCTCTGTTGAGCAGTACTTC,CASGSGGASVEQYF
TRBD1,TRBJ1-2,NA,TRBV28,TGTGCCGGGGTTGGAAAAAGGGGGCTGGGTGGCTACACCTTC,CAGVGKRGLGGYTF
NA,TRBJ2-3,NA,TRBV7-2,TGTGCCAGCAGCTTCTGGCCAGGGGGCACAGATACGCAGTATTTT,CASSFWPGGTDTQYF
NA,TRBJ1-2,NA,TRBV10-3,TGTGCCATCAGGGGGGGAGAGGGCTACACCTTC,CAIRGGEGYTF
TRBD1,TRBJ2-7,NA,TRBV19,TGTGCCAGTAGTATCGCAGGGGGTGACGCTTACGAGCAGTACTTC,CASSIAGGDAYEQYF
NA,TRBJ1-1,NA,TRBV19,TGTGCCAGTAGACGATACGTAGACTTGAACACTGAAGCTTTCTTT,CASRRYVDLNTEAFF
TRBD1,TRBJ2-7,NA,TRBV5-1,TGCGCCAGCAGATCGGGACAGGGCTACGAGCAGTACTTC,CASRSGQGYEQYF
NA,TRBJ2-1,NA,TRBV6-5,TGTGCCAGCAGTTACACAGGGTTGGCCCGAGATGAGCAGTTCTTC,CASSYTGLARDEQFF
NA,TRBJ1-2,NA,TRBV30,TGTGCCTGGAGTGCCTACTCGGGTGGCTACACCTTC,CAWSAYSGGYTF
NA,TRBJ1-4,NA,TRBV5-8,TGTGCCAGCAGCTTGAAAGGGGCTGGAGAAAAACTGTTTTTT,CASSLKGAGEKLFF
NA,TRBJ2-7,NA,TRBV11-3,TGTGCCAGCAGCCCCTCGGGACTCATCGGATCGGGGCAGTACTTC,CASSPSGLIGSGQYF
TRBD1,TRBJ2-7,many,TRBV7-2,TGTGCCAGCAGCTCGCCGGACAGGGCGACGTCGAGGCCTTACGAGCAGTACTTC,CASSSPDRATSRPYEQYF
TRBD2,TRBJ2-3,NA,TRBV7-3,TGTGCCAGCAGTACGGGACTAGCGGGATCAGATACGCAGTATTTT,CASSTGLAGSDTQYF
TRBD2,TRBJ2-1,NA,TRBV27,TGTGCCAGCAGTTCCGGCGGGGGGCCCTCCTACAATGAGCAGTTCTTC,CASSSGGGPSYNEQFF
TRBD1,TRBJ1-2,once,TRBV28,TGTGCCAGCAGCTCTTCCCGGGACAGGGAATATTTGGGCTACACCTTC,CASSSSRDREYLGYTF
NA,TRBJ1-2,NA,TRBV28,TGTGCCAGCAGCCTAAGCGGCGGGGGCTACACCTTC,CASSLSGGGYTF
NA,TRBJ1-6,NA,TRBV19,TGTGCCAGTAGTCCGATCACTGGAGGGCATTCACCCCTCCACTTT,CASSPITGGHSPLHF
NA,TRBJ1-1,NA,TRBV30,TGTGCCTGGTCCTGGGGAGTGGACACTGAAGCTTTCTTT,CAWSWGVDTEAFF
NA,TRBJ1-5,NA,TRBV19,TGTGCCAGTAGTATCAGGCAAAATCAGCCCCAGCATTTT,CASSIRQNQPQHF
NA,TRBJ2-5,NA,TRBV7-2,TGTGCCAGCAGCACCTACTTGAGCGGATCGACCCAGTACTTC,CASSTYLSGSTQYF
NA,TRBJ2-3,NA,TRBV5-1,TGCGCCAGCAGAACCGGACTCGCTTGGGTCGATACGCAGTATTTT,CASRTGLAWVDTQYF
TRBD1,TRBJ2-5,NA,TRBV9,TGTGCCAGCAGCGTACAGGGACAGGAGTACCAAGAGACCCAGTACTTC,CASSVQGQEYQETQYF
NA,TRBJ2-5,few,TRBV9,TGTGCCAGCAGCGTAGTCTCAGGATCAGGGACCCAGTACTTC,CASSVVSGSGTQYF
NA,TRBJ1-1,NA,TRBV18,TGTGCCAGCTCACCACGGTTAACGGACATGAACACTGAAGCTTTCTTT,CASSPRLTDMNTEAFF
NA,TRBJ2-1,NA,TRBV7-9,TGTGCCAGCGGGCTTGGGGTAGCAGAGCAGTTCTTC,CASGLGVAEQFF
TRBD1,TRBJ1-2,NA,TRBV2,TGTGCCAGCAGTCAGGGGGCGGATGGCTACACCTTC,CASSQGADGYTF
NA,TRBJ2-1,NA,TRBV27,TGTGCCAGCAGTTTTGCGGGCTCCTACAATGAGCAGTTCTTC,CASSFAGSYNEQFF
TRBD1,TRBJ2-3,NA,TRBV6-1,TGTGCCAGCAGTCCTGGACAGGGGGCTGGAGATACGCAGTATTTT,CASSPGQGAGDTQYF
NA,TRBJ1-1,NA,TRBV10-2,TGCGCCAGCAACCGGGCCCGGGACACTGAAGCTTTCTTT,CASNRARDTEAFF
NA,TRBJ1-6,NA,TRBV6-4,TGTGCCAGCAGCCTAGAAAGCTCCTATAATTCACCCCTCCACTTT,CASSLESSYNSPLHF
NA,TRBJ2-5,NA,TRBV27,TGTGCCAGCAGGGCACAACTTACCCAAGAGACCCAGTACTTC,CASRAQLTQETQYF
TRBD1,TRBJ1-1,NA,TRBV10-2,TGTGCCAGCAGCCCGGGACAGAAGAACACTGAAGCTTTCTTT,CASSPGQKNTEAFF